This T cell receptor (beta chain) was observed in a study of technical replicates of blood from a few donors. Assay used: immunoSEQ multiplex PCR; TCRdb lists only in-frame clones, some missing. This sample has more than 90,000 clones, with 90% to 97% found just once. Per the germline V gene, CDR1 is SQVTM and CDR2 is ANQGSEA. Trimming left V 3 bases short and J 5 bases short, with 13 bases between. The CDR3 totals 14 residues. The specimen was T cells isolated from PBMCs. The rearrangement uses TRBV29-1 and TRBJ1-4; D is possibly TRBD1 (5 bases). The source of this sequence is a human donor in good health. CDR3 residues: CSVDLKNRNEKLFF. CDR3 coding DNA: TGCAGCGTTGACCTCAAAAACAGGAATGAAAAACTGTTTTTT. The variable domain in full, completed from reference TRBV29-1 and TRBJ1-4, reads SAVISQKPSRDICQRGTSLTIQCQVDSQVTMMFWYRQQPGQSLTLIATANQGSEATYESGFVIDKFPISRPNLTFSTLTVSNMSPEDSSIYLCSVDLKNRNEKLFFGSGTQLSVL.